This TCR beta chain appears in the sequencing data of a study of blood T cell repertoires in COVID-19 (dated by TCRdb to the early 2020s). Describing the broader study: Samples from collaborators originated in the United States, Italy and Spain and spanned both the acute and convalescent phases of COVID-19. Samples were obtained from the ongoing ImmuneRACE study (first 160 participants) and from 1,254 subjects provided by 6 global collaborators. Deeply sampled blood TCRbeta repertoires from subjects exposed to, actively infected with, or recovered from COVID-19 were included in the dataset. Where available, HLA class I and class II types were obtained from metadata supplied by the sample provider rather than from assay-based typing. A freely available public database, intended as a resource for researchers studying the immune response to SARS-CoV-2, is where the repertoires were released. The material from the prospective study consisted of cDNA or gDNA derived from T cells, B-cell-depleted T cells, or PBMCs. The sample metadata nearly always contained a de-identified subject ID, COVID-19 status, age in years and sex. Overall results and qualifications from the work: Clinical and demographic metadata were provided uncurated, with the amount varying by source and participant.

In the prospective study, participants were roughly 18 to 100 years old, resided in about two dozen geographic areas of the United States, and were enrolled through a virtual design. Cohort assignment in the prospective study relied on participant-reported clinical history from a screening survey and a study questionnaire. Recovered participants in ImmuneRACE Cohort 3 were defined by two consecutive negative NP/OP PCR tests, clearance by a healthcare professional, or resolution of symptoms. Mobile phlebotomists in the prospective study collected whole blood, serum and a nasopharyngeal or oropharyngeal swab from every participant. Participants in the prospective study had the option to provide additional blood draws and questionnaires over a 2-month period. Blood samples from the prospective study were shipped frozen or at room temperature prior to DNA extraction. CDR1 and CDR2 are drawn from the germline V gene (reference sequence): SEHNR, FQNEAQ. Spanning cysteine to phenylalanine, the CDR3 consists of 17 amino acids. The read is trimmed to its CDR3 DNA, 51 bases read in frame from base 1. Unmatched junction bases come to 10, with V trimmed by 1 base and J by 4 bases.

TCRbeta CDR3 regions were amplified from genomic DNA by means of the immunoSEQ Assay, a bias-controlled multiplex PCR. Processing in the source paper ran as follows. The number of nucleated cells in each sample was estimated from the amplification of reference gene primers within the assay. To quantify the absolute abundance of each unique TCRbeta CDR3 rearrangement, sequence reads were collapsed and filtered. Productive Simpson clonality was computed per sample as the square root of Simpson's diversity index over productive rearrangements. TCRdb's version of the immuneACCESS table is confined to in-frame rearrangements and falls short of the full clone set. An unresolved V gene accounts for under half of the shortfall where checked; the remainder is of unknown origin. V, J and clone size were drawn from that table, and D and trimming were deduced from the DNA. The sample has approximately 480,000 clones on record, 75% to 90% of them singletons. Of the sample, under 0.75% falls within the top ten clones.

Regarding this clone: It lacks a known antigen. Per-nucleotide qualities are absent, and no much larger clonotype sits a single base away.

Sequencing was carried out using PBMCs or T cells enriched from blood (not recorded which). The chain is made from TRBV7-9 and TRBJ1-1, and TRBD1 aligns with 9 junction nucleotides. The receptor was derived from a woman between 18 and 29 years old who had recovered from COVID-19. The CDR3: CASSLVVKGDRATEAFF. The sequenced DNA is TGTGCCAGCAGCTTAGTGGTAAAAGGGGACAGGGCCACTGAAGCTTTCTTT.